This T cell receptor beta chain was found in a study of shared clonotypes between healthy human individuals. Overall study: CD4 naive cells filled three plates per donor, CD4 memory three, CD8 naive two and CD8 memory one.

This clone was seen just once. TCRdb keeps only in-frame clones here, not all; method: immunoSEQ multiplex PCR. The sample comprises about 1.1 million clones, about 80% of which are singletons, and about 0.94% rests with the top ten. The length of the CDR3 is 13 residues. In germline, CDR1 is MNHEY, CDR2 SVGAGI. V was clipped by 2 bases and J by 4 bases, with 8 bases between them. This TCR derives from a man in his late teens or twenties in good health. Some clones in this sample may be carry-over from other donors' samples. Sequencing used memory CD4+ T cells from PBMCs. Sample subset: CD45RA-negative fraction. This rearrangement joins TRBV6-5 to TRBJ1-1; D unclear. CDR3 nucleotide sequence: TGTGCCAGCAGTTACCAGAGGAGCACTGAAGCTTTCTTT. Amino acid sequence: CASSYQRSTEAFF.